Presented here are 24 T cell receptor beta chains from one specimen sequenced in a study of cytomegalovirus exposure and HLA in healthy donors. Primers included in the PCR were 60 Vbeta and 13 Jbeta primers. Method: immunoSEQ multiplex PCR; TCRdb's copy keeps in-frame clones and lacks some. The sample contains tens of thousands of clones, around 84% of which appear only once. The specimen sequenced was PBMCs. These receptors originate from a woman aged 40 to 55 in good health and CMV-seropositive.

Of note for this clone: Other nucleotide sequences from this sample produce the same CDR3. In nucleotides, the CDR3 is TGTGCCAGCAGCAAACAGGGCAGCACAGATACGCAGTATTTT. Translation gives CASSKQGSTDTQYF. The chain combines TRBV5-4 with TRBJ2-3; possible D gene TRBD1, 6 bases. V dropped 4 bases and J dropped 0 bases, with 9 bases sitting between them. Germline loops: CDR1 SGHNT, CDR2 YYREEE (reference sequence). This CDR3 has 14 residues.

This chain connects TRBV19 to TRBJ2-4; 8 nucleotides align to TRBD2. Germline V gives CDR1 LNHDA, CDR2 SQIVND (reference sequence). The CDR3 extends over 12 amino acids. Trimming removed 10 bases from V and 9 bases from J; junction bases left unmatched: 8. The CDR3 sequence: CATNPSGGIQYF. CDR3 nucleotides: TGTGCCACCAATCCCAGCGGGGGCATTCAGTACTTC.

This chain connects TRBV30 to TRBJ1-2; 9 bases are a match to TRBD1. J was trimmed by 2 bases and V by 3 bases; bases with no gene match: 4. Per the germline V gene, CDR1 is GTSNPN and CDR2 is SVGIG (reference sequence). The CDR3 consists of 14 residues. The CDR3 is CAWRTGTGNYGYTF. In DNA form, the CDR3 reads TGTGCCTGGAGGACCGGGACAGGGAACTATGGCTACACCTTC.

In this sample, this clone turned up once. V usage is TRBV5-6 and J usage is TRBJ1-5, with D uncertain. CDR3 length equals 14 residues. Germline loops: CDR1 SGHDT, CDR2 YYEEEE. V dropped 0 bases and J dropped 7 bases, with 11 bases sitting between them. This CDR3 reads CASSLGGNEQPQHF. CDR3 DNA: TGTGCCAGCAGCTTGGGAGGGAATGAGCAGCCCCAGCATTTT.

V gene TRBV13 combines with J gene TRBJ1-5, with D possibly matching TRBD1 (6 bases). The V end was cut by 7 bases, the J end by 7 bases, with 11 bases between. Germline CDR1 and CDR2: PRHDT and FYEKMQ (reference sequence). The CDR3 runs 12 residues. The chain's CDR3 is CASTLRGQPQHF. The CDR3 DNA is TGTGCCAGCACCCTTAGGGGGCAGCCCCAGCATTTT.

This clone turned up a few times. V usage is TRBV11-1 and J usage is TRBJ2-7; no firm D call. The V and J ends lost 3 bases and 0 bases respectively, with 6 bases between them. The CDR3 is 13 amino acids. Germline values: CDR1 SGHAT, CDR2 FQDESV (reference sequence). DNA of the CDR3: TGTGCCAGCAGCTTGTCCCTCTCCTACGAGCAGTACTTC. It yields the protein CASSLSLSYEQYF.

This clone was observed a handful of times. The chain carries TRBV6-4 and TRBJ1-1, with D hard to call. There are 15 residues in the CDR3. V lost 0 bases and J 5 bases, leaving 13 bases between the germline ends. Germline CDR1 MRHNA, CDR2 SNTAGT. The chain's CDR3 is CASSDSEGRGTEAFF. The CDR3 nucleotides are TGTGCCAGCAGTGACTCAGAGGGTCGGGGAACTGAAGCTTTCTTT.

CDR3 nucleotide sequence: TGTGCCAGCGTCGGGTACACTGAAGCTTTCTTT. This encodes CASVGYTEAFF. This chain links TRBV28 with TRBJ1-1; D remains unclear. V was trimmed by 8 bases and J by 3 bases, leaving 7 bases between them. Germline CDR1 MDHEN, CDR2 SYDVKM. The CDR3 covers 11 residues.

The chain couples TRBV28 to TRBJ2-7; maybe TRBD2 (6 bases). CDR1 and CDR2 from the germline V gene are MDHEN and SYDVKM. V was trimmed by 2 bases and J by 5 bases, leaving 13 bases between them. The length of the CDR3 is 14 residues. In nucleotides, the CDR3 is TGTGCCAGCAGTTTAAGACTAGTTATGAACGAGCAGTACTTC. This gives the protein CASSLRLVMNEQYF. Full variable domain (rest looked up from reference TRBV28 and TRBJ2-7): DVKVTQSSRYLVKRTGEKVFLECVQDMDHENMFWYRQDPGLGLRLIYFSYDVKMKEKGDIPEGYSVSREKKERFSLILESASTNQTSMYLCASSLRLVMNEQYFGPGTRLTVT.

The chain joins TRBV9 to TRBJ2-2; D gene unclear. This CDR3 comprises 12 residues. Trimming shortened V by 2 bases and J by 6 bases, and 5 bases separated the two germline ends. CDR1 SGDLS and CDR2 YYNGEE come from the germline V gene. CDR3 coding DNA: TGTGCCAGCAGCGTTTCTCCCGGGGAGCTGTTTTTT. Translating gives CASSVSPGELFF.

The rearrangement joins TRBV5-8 to TRBJ2-6; a possible D gene is TRBD2 (6 bases). The CDR3 has 18 amino acids. With 7 bases removed from V and 2 bases from J, the gap between germline ends came to 22 bases. CDR1 and CDR2 (germline): SGHTS, YDEGEE. The CDR3 spells CASDSGTSLFPGANVLTF. As DNA, the CDR3 is TGTGCCAGCGATTCCGGGACTTCCCTTTTCCCTGGGGCCAACGTCCTGACTTTC.

The table lists this clone with a few counts. This rearrangement joins TRBV6-1 to TRBJ1-2, with 7 bases matching TRBD1. CDR3 length: 12 amino acids. Germline V CDR1 and CDR2: MNHNS, SASEGT. Trimming took 4 bases from V and 14 from J; bases not matched to a gene: 10. The CDR3 is CASSGDSPFFTF. As DNA, the CDR3 is TGTGCCAGCAGTGGGGACAGCCCTTTTTTTACCTTC.

The sample holds one count of this clone. This chain joins TRBV19 and TRBJ1-1; 7 bases are a match to TRBD1. The length of the CDR3 is 17 residues. The V segment lost 4 bases and the J segment 0 bases; nucleotides outside the gene matches: 11. The germline CDR1 and CDR2 sequences are LNHDA and SQIVND (reference sequence). The CDR3 DNA reads as TGTGCCAGTAGTACTACGACAGGGTGGGATATGAACACTGAAGCTTTCTTT. This codes for CASSTTTGWDMNTEAFF.

A few counts support this clone. V and J are TRBV5-1 and TRBJ2-3; 8 bases match TRBD1. The V and J ends lost 3 bases and 2 bases, in that order; junction bases with no gene match: 5. Germline-derived CDR1 and CDR2 are SGHRS and YFSETQ. The CDR3 has 15 amino acids. In DNA form, the CDR3 reads TGCGCCAGCAGCTGGGGACAGGCCAACACAGATACGCAGTATTTT. It yields the protein CASSWGQANTDTQYF.

This sequence joins TRBV11-2 and TRBJ2-1, with 8 bases lining up with TRBD2. Per germline, CDR1 SGHAT and CDR2 FQNNGV. V was clipped by 0 bases and J by 8 bases; unmatched bases: 6. The CDR3 has 15 residues. CDR3 nucleotide sequence: TGTGCCAGCAGCTTAGATCCGGGGGGGCCGGATGAGCAGTTCTTC. It codes for CASSLDPGGPDEQFF.

The gene calls are TRBV11-3 and TRBJ2-7, with D possibly being TRBD1 (5 bases). In germline, CDR1 is SGHNT, CDR2 YENEEA. The CDR3 is made up of 14 amino acids. The V gene lost 5 bases and the J gene lost 1 base, with 12 bases spanning the gap. The CDR3 here is CASSPQGLSYEQYF. The CDR3 coding sequence is TGTGCCAGCAGCCCCCAGGGCTTGTCCTACGAGCAGTACTTC.

This chain links TRBV7-3 with TRBJ2-2, with 8 bases lining up with TRBD1. V was clipped by 5 bases and J by 2 bases; unmatched bases: 13. Per the germline V gene, CDR1 is SGHTA and CDR2 is FQGTGA. The CDR3 has 18 amino acids. CDR3 in amino acids: CASSPSSWQGANTGELFF. The CDR3 DNA reads TGTGCCAGCAGCCCGTCCTCGTGGCAGGGGGCAAACACCGGGGAGCTGTTTTTT.

The rearrangement links TRBV11-2 to TRBJ1-1; perhaps TRBD1 as D (5 bases). The CDR3 contains 15 residues. Germline-derived CDR1 and CDR2 are SGHAT and FQNNGV. V was cut by 7 bases and J by 4 bases, with 19 bases left in between. The DNA of the CDR3 is TGTGCCAGCACCCTCCCGGCGGGGGGAGGCACTGAAGCTTTCTTT. Translated: CASTLPAGGGTEAFF.

The chain joins TRBV5-6 to TRBJ2-7, with TRBD2 identical over 7 bases. The germline CDR1 and CDR2 sequences are SGHDT and YYEEEE. V shed 7 bases and J 1 base; nucleotides not matched to a gene: 5. The CDR3 contains 13 residues. CDR3 nucleotide sequence: TGTGCCAGCTCCGGGAGGTTATCCTACGAGCAGTACTTC. It encodes CASSGRLSYEQYF.

The chain has TRBV18 and TRBJ2-7; TRBD1 might be the D (5 bases). The CDR3 consists of 15 residues. Germline lookup yields CDR1 KGHSH and CDR2 LQKENI. V was shortened by 1 base and J by 0 bases, with 10 bases between the two germline ends. CDR3: CASSPLRQGSYEQYF. In nucleotides, the CDR3 is TGTGCCAGCTCACCACTTCGGCAGGGCTCCTACGAGCAGTACTTC.

V is TRBV30 and J is TRBJ1-2; D not resolved. With 3 bases removed from V and 0 bases from J, the gap between germline ends came to 11 bases. The germline V gene encodes CDR1 GTSNPN and CDR2 SVGIG (reference sequence). The CDR3 extends over 14 amino acids. The CDR3 DNA reads as TGTGCCTGGAGGTCGCTACCTACTAACTATGGCTACACCTTC. This gives the protein CAWRSLPTNYGYTF. Together with reference TRBV30 and TRBJ1-2, the CDR3 gives the full variable domain: SQTIHQWPATLVQPVGSPLSLECTVEGTSNPNLYWYRQAAGRGLQLLFYSVGIGQISSEVPQNLSASRPQDRQFILSSKKLLLSDSGFYLCAWRSLPTNYGYTFGSGTRLTVV.

Of note for this clone: The identical CDR3 is also encoded by other nucleotide sequences in the sample. The V and J genes are TRBV5-1 and TRBJ2-5, with D perhaps TRBD2 (6 bases). Deletions cut 2 bases from V and 3 bases from J, with 8 bases between. This CDR3 contains 13 residues. The germline gives CDR1 SGHRS, CDR2 YFSETQ. DNA for the CDR3: TGCGCCAGCAGCTTTGGAGGGGAAGAGACCCAGTACTTC. It specifies CASSFGGEETQYF.

This clone is a singleton in its sample. V is TRBV7-2 and J is TRBJ2-5, with 9 bases identical to TRBD1. The CDR3 consists of 15 residues. The J segment lost 0 bases and the V segment lost 5 bases, leaving 4 bases of the junction unmatched. The V gene's germline CDR1 is SGHTA and CDR2 FQGNSA. In DNA, the CDR3 is TGTGCCAGCAGCCAAGACAGGGGGTACCAAGAGACCCAGTACTTC. It yields the protein CASSQDRGYQETQYF.

V usage is TRBV9 and J usage is TRBJ2-3; D perhaps matches TRBD1 (6 bases). The CDR3 is 15 amino acids. Germline lookup yields CDR1 SGDLS and CDR2 YYNGEE. V lost 2 bases and J 5 bases, leaving 15 bases between the germline ends. Written as DNA, the CDR3 is TGTGCCAGCAGCGTTCAGCAGGGGTATGGAGATACGCAGTATTTT. Translation gives CASSVQQGYGDTQYF. The whole variable domain, remainder taken from reference TRBV9 and TRBJ2-3, is DSGVTQTPKHLITATGQRVTLRCSPRSGDLSVYWYQQSLDQGLQFLIQYYNGEERAKGNILERFSAQQFPDLHSELNLSSLELGDSALYFCASSVQQGYGDTQYFGPGTRLTVL.